Below, 18 T cell receptor beta chains from the same sample are listed, as sequenced in a study of cytomegalovirus exposure and HLA in healthy donors. PCR involved 60 Vbeta and 13 Jbeta primers. Sequencing used immunoSEQ multiplex PCR; TCRdb keeps in-frame clones, though not all of them. In the table there are around 150,000 clones, more than 80% of which are singletons. The sample comprised PBMCs. Receptors originate from a woman aged 30 to 39 in good health and CMV-seropositive.

The chain uses TRBV7-2 and TRBJ2-1; D remains unclear. Germline loops: CDR1 SGHTA, CDR2 FQGNSA. This CDR3 has 15 amino acids. Trimming left V 0 bases short and J 0 bases short, with 6 bases between. The CDR3 reads CASSLAGSSYNEQFF. In nucleotides, the CDR3 is TGTGCCAGCAGCTTAGCGGGCAGCTCCTACAATGAGCAGTTCTTC.

This clone showed up just a few times. This sample also contains other DNA sequences that code for the same CDR3. The chain couples TRBV5-6 to TRBJ2-2; TRBD2 aligns across 9 bases. The CDR3 contains 16 residues. Germline values: CDR1 SGHDT, CDR2 YYEEEE. V was clipped by 4 bases and J by 0 bases; unmatched bases: 4. CDR3 coding DNA: TGTGCCAGCAGCCGTTTAGCGGGGGCGAACACCGGGGAGCTGTTTTTT. It yields the protein CASSRLAGANTGELFF.

V is TRBV5-1 and J is TRBJ1-1; D ambiguous. The germline gives CDR1 SGHRS, CDR2 YFSETQ. V lost 0 bases and J lost 0, with 15 bases in between. CDR3 length: 17 amino acids. CDR3 sequence (DNA): TGCGCCAGCAGCTTGGCCCTGAGGGCACTGGTGAACACTGAAGCTTTCTTT. Translated: CASSLALRALVNTEAFF.

The J gene is TRBJ2-1, the V gene TRBV11-3; D possibly corresponds to TRBD2 (7 bases). Germline CDR1 is SGHNT and CDR2 is YENEEA. The CDR3 loop spans 15 amino acids. The V end lost 0 bases, the J end lost 9 bases, and 15 bases lay between the germline ends. DNA of the CDR3: TGTGCCAGCAGCTTAGAAGGCGGGGGCCTATCTGAGCAGTTCTTC. It codes for CASSLEGGGLSEQFF.

The chain is built from TRBV6-5 and TRBJ1-2; 7 nucleotides agree with TRBD1. Germline V gene data show CDR1 as MNHEY and CDR2 as SVGAGI. V lost 6 bases, J lost 6 bases, and 7 bases stayed unmatched. CDR3 length equals 13 residues. The CDR3 loop reads CASRTGAAHGYTF. The CDR3 DNA sequence: TGTGCCAGCAGAACAGGGGCGGCGCATGGCTACACCTTC.

The rearrangement links TRBV20-1 to TRBJ2-7; the D gene is possibly TRBD2 (5 bases). Trimming shortened V by 3 bases and J by 5 bases, and 5 bases separated the two germline ends. This CDR3 region has 10 residues. Germline V gives CDR1 DFQATT, CDR2 SNEGSKA (reference sequence). This chain's CDR3 is CSASGNEQYF. CDR3 bases: TGCAGTGCTAGCGGGAACGAGCAGTACTTC.

The V gene is TRBV7-6, the J gene TRBJ1-2; 9 nucleotides align to TRBD1. Trimming at V came to 5 bases and at J to 4 bases, leaving 5 bases not matched to a gene. Germline loops: CDR1 SGHVS, CDR2 FNYEAQ. CDR3 length: 14 residues. For the CDR3, the DNA is TGTGCCAGCAGCCCGGACAGGGGTGCCTATGGCTACACCTTC. Translated, it gives CASSPDRGAYGYTF.

This clone rates as medium-sized (0.01 to 0.1%). This chain links TRBV6-5 with TRBJ1-6; 8 bases are a match to TRBD1. The length of the CDR3 is 14 residues. Germline values: CDR1 MNHEY, CDR2 SVGAGI. Trimming at V came to 5 bases and at J to 9 bases, leaving 6 bases not matched to a gene. The CDR3 sequence is CASSRDRGISPLHF. CDR3 bases: TGTGCCAGCAGTCGTGACAGGGGTATTTCACCCCTCCACTTT.

The chain joins TRBV9 to TRBJ1-1; the D gene is possibly TRBD1 (5 bases). The CDR3 contains 14 residues. V was shortened by 3 bases and J by 5 bases, with 14 bases between the two germline ends. Germline V gene sequence: CDR1 SGDLS, CDR2 YYNGEE. CDR3: CASSAQGAMTEAFF. The CDR3 DNA reads TGTGCCAGCAGCGCCCAAGGGGCAATGACTGAAGCTTTCTTT.

The chain carries TRBV28 and TRBJ2-2; maybe TRBD1 (5 bases). Germline loops: CDR1 MDHEN, CDR2 SYDVKM. The CDR3 runs to 16 residues. Trimming shortened V by 3 bases and J by 3 bases, and 14 bases separated the two germline ends. CDR3 sequence: CASSFPGQRDTGELFF. CDR3 DNA: TGTGCCAGCAGTTTTCCCGGACAAAGGGACACCGGGGAGCTGTTTTTT.

The genes are TRBV4-2 and TRBJ1-2; no reliable D call. Germline V gives CDR1 LGHNA, CDR2 YNFKEQ. Trimming cost V 0 bases and J 2 bases, with 10 bases left between them. The CDR3 consists of 15 residues. CDR3 in amino acids: CASSQEPNSNYGYTF. CDR3 nucleotide sequence: TGTGCCAGCAGCCAAGAACCCAACAGCAACTATGGCTACACCTTC.

The chain carries TRBV7-8 and TRBJ1-2; the D is unclear. The V gene's germline CDR1 is SGHVS and CDR2 FQNEAQ. The V and J ends lost 1 base and 4 bases respectively, with 7 bases between them. The CDR3 runs to 13 residues. The CDR3 region has the DNA TGTGCCAGCAGCTTAGGCCAGGTCTATGGCTACACCTTC. As protein: CASSLGQVYGYTF.

This clone has a handful of counts. This rearrangement joins TRBV6-6 to TRBJ2-5; 7 bases fit TRBD2. The DNA end is a closer match to TRBJ2-7, so the J assignment may be wrong. This CDR3 comprises 12 residues. CDR1 is MNHNY and CDR2 is SVGAGI in the germline V gene (reference sequence). The CDR3 loop is CASRGGNYEQYF. In nucleotides, the CDR3 is TGTGCCAGCAGGGGAGGGAACTACGAGCAGTACTTC.

V and J are TRBV5-1 and TRBJ1-5; maybe TRBD1 (5 bases). Germline CDR1 is SGHRS and CDR2 is YFSETQ. The CDR3 has 14 amino acids. V was shortened by 2 bases and J by 3 bases, with 9 bases between the two germline ends. This CDR3 is CASSFGTPNQPQHF. The DNA of the CDR3 is TGCGCCAGCAGCTTCGGGACTCCCAATCAGCCCCAGCATTTT.

This clone was seen only once. The J gene is TRBJ2-1, the V gene TRBV7-6, with 14 bases identical to TRBD2. V dropped 5 bases and J dropped 9; count of bases not matched to a gene: 9. The CDR3 contains 16 residues. The V gene's germline CDR1 is SGHVS and CDR2 FNYEAQ. In nucleotides, the CDR3 is TGTGCCAGCAGCCCCGGGACTAGCGGGGGTCCCACTGAGCAGTTCTTC. It translates to CASSPGTSGGPTEQFF. Variable domain in full (rest from reference TRBV7-6 and TRBJ2-1): GAGVSQSPRYKVTKRGQDVALRCDPISGHVSLYWYRQALGQGPEFLTYFNYEAQQDKSGLPNDRFSAERPEGSISTLTIQRTEQRDSAMYRCASSPGTSGGPTEQFFGPGTRLTVL.

This clone has just a few counts. J is TRBJ1-6 and V is TRBV7-3, with 8 bases fitting TRBD1. V lost 4 bases to trimming and J lost 6 bases; unmatched junction nucleotides: 5. The CDR3 spans 15 residues. Looked up from germline, CDR1 is SGHTA and CDR2 is FQGTGA. As DNA, the CDR3 is TGTGCCAGCAGCTCCGGGACAGGAGTTAATTCACCCCTCCACTTT. It codes for CASSSGTGVNSPLHF.

This chain uses TRBV7-2 with TRBJ2-7, with a weak D call TRBD2 (6 bases). The CDR3 extends over 11 amino acids. CDR1 is SGHTA and CDR2 is FQGNSA in the germline V gene. Trimming removed 1 base at V and 12 bases at J, with 10 bases between. The CDR3 here is CASSLGGDRYF. CDR3 in DNA: TGTGCCAGCAGCTTAGGGGGGGATCGGTACTTC.

The chain links TRBV30 to TRBJ1-5; 7 bases align to TRBD1. Germline V gives CDR1 GTSNPN, CDR2 SVGIG (reference sequence). V was pared by 4 bases and J by 5 bases, with 11 bases of the junction left unmatched. There are 15 residues in the CDR3. DNA of the CDR3: TGTGCCTGGAACCGACAGGGTTTGTTAGATCAGCCCCAGCATTTT. Translated: CAWNRQGLLDQPQHF. Full variable domain (missing parts from reference TRBV30 and TRBJ1-5): SQTIHQWPATLVQPVGSPLSLECTVEGTSNPNLYWYRQAAGRGLQLLFYSVGIGQISSEVPQNLSASRPQDRQFILSSKKLLLSDSGFYLCAWNRQGLLDQPQHFGDGTRLSIL.